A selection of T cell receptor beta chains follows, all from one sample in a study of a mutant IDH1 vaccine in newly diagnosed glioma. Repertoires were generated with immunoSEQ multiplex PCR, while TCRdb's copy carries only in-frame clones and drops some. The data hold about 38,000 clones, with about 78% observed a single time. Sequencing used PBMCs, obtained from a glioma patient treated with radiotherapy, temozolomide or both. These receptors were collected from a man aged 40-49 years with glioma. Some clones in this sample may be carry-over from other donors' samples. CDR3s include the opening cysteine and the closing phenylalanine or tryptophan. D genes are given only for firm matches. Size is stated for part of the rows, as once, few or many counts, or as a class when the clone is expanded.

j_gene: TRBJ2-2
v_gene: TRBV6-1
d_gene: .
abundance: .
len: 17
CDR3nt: TGTGCCAGCAGTGAAAGATGGAGACTCGCGAACACCGGGGAGCTGTTTTTT
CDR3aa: CASSERWRLANTGELFF

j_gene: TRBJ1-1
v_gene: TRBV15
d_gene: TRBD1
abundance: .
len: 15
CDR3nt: TGTGCCACCCGAGGACGGGACAGCAAAAACACTGAAGCTTTCTTT
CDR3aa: CATRGRDSKNTEAFF

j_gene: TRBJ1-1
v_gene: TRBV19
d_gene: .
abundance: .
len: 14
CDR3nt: TGTGCCAGTATTCCGGTCCCGGGGGCCACTGAAGCTTTCTTT
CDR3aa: CASIPVPGATEAFF

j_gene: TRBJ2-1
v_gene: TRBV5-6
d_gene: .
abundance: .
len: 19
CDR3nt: TGTGCCAGCAGCTTGGCATTCCGGGCCTCAAGTGGCGGCCACAATGAGCAGTTCTTC
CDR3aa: CASSLAFRASSGGHNEQFF

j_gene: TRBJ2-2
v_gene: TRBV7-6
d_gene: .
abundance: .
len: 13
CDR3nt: TGTGCCAGCAGCTTAGCGGGGAGGCTAGAGCTGTTTTTT
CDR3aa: CASSLAGRLELFF

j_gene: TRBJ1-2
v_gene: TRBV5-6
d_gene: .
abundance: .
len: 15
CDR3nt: TGTGCCAGCAGCTTGGCCATGGGGGCCGACTATGGCTACACCTTC
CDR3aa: CASSLAMGADYGYTF

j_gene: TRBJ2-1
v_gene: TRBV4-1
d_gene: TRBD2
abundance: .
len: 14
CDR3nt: TGCGCCAGCAGCCCTGTGGGACTAGTCAATGAGCAGTTCTTC
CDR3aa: CASSPVGLVNEQFF

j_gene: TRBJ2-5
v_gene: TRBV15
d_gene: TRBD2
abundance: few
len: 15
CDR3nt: TGTGCCACCAGCAGTGGAGCGGGGGGCCAAGAGACCCAGTACTTC
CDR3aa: CATSSGAGGQETQYF

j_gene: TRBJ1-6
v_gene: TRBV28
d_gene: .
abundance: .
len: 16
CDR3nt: TGTGCCAGCACCTCCATGTGGAGCTCCTATAATTCACCCCTCCACTTT
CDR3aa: CASTSMWSSYNSPLHF

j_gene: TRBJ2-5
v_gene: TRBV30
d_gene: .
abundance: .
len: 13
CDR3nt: TGTGCCTGGAGTGGACAGACACCGGAGACCCAGTACTTC
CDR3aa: CAWSGQTPETQYF

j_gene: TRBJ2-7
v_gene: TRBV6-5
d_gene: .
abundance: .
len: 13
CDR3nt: TGTGCCAGCAGCGATCCCTTTCTGGGCGAGCAGTACTTC
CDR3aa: CASSDPFLGEQYF

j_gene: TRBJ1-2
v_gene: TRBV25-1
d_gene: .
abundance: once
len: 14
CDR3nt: TGTGCCAGCAGCGAAAGGTGGGGGCCCAGTGGCTACACCTTC
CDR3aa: CASSERWGPSGYTF

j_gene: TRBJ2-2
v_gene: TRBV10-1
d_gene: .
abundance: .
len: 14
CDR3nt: TGCGCCAGCAGTGAGTGGACCTACACCGGGGAGCTGTTTTTT
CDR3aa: CASSEWTYTGELFF

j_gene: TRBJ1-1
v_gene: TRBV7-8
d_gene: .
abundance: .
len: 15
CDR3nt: TGTGCCAGCAGGGTCATTCCGAACAGGGACACTGAAGCTTTCTTT
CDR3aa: CASRVIPNRDTEAFF

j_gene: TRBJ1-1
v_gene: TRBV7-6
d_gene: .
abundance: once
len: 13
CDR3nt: TGTGCCAGCAGCTTATCGGGGCACACTGAAGCTTTCTTT
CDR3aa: CASSLSGHTEAFF

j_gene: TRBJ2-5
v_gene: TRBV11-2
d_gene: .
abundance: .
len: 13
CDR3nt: TGTGCCAGCAGCTCCGGACAAGATGAGCCCCAGTACTTC
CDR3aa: CASSSGQDEPQYF

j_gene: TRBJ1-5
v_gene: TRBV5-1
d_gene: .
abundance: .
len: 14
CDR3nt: TGCGCCAGCAGCTTAGGACCCGGGAATCAGCCCCAGCATTTT
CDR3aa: CASSLGPGNQPQHF

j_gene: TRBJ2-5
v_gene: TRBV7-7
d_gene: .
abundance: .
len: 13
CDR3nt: TGTGCCAGCAGCGCACTAGCTGGGGAGACCCAGTACTTC
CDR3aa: CASSALAGETQYF

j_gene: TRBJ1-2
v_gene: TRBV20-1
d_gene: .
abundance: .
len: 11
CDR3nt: TGCAGTGCTACTCCTGCCTATGGCTACACCTTC
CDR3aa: CSATPAYGYTF

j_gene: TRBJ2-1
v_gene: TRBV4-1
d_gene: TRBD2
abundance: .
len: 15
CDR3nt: TGCGCCAGCAGCCAAGTCGGGGGGTCCTACAATGAGCAGTTCTTC
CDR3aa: CASSQVGGSYNEQFF

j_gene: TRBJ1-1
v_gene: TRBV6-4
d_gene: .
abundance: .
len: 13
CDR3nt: TGTGCCAGCAGTGACCACCCCCGGGCTGAAGCTTTCTTT
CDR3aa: CASSDHPRAEAFF

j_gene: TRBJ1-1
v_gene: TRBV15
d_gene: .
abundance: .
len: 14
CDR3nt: TGTGCCACCAGCAGGATGGCCATGAACACTGAAGCTTTCTTT
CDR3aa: CATSRMAMNTEAFF

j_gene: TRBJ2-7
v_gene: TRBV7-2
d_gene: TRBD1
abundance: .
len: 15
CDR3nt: TGTGCCAGCAGCTTTCGGACAGGCCCAACCTACGAGCAGTACTTC
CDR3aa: CASSFRTGPTYEQYF

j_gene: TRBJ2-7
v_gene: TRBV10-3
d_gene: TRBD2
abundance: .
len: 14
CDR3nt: TGTGCCATCAGTGGGACTAGCGAGTTCAACGAGCAGTACTTC
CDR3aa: CAISGTSEFNEQYF

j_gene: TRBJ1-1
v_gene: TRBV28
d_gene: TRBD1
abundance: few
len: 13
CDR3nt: TGTGCCAGCAGTTTAAGGGACAGTCAAGGAGCTTTCTTT
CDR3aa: CASSLRDSQGAFF

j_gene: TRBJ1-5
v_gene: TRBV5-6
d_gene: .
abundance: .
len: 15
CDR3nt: TGTGCCAGCAGCTACCTCGACAGGCCCAATCAGCCCCAGCATTTT
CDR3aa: CASSYLDRPNQPQHF

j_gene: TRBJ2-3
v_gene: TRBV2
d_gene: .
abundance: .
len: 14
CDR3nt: TGTGCCAGCAATACGTGGGGGGGCACAGATACGCAGTATTTT
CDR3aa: CASNTWGGTDTQYF

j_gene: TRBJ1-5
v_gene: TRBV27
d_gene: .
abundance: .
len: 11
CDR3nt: TGTGCCAGCAGGAGGGACTCCCGGTTGCATTTT
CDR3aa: CASRRDSRLHF

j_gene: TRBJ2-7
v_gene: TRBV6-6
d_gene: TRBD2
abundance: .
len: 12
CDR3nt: TGTGCCAGCGGGGGGGGGTTCGGCGAGCAGTACTTC
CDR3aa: CASGGGFGEQYF

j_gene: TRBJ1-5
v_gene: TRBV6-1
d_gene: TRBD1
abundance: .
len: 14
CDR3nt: TGTGCCAGCACCGAGGGACAGAGCAATCAGCCCCAGCATTTT
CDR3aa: CASTEGQSNQPQHF

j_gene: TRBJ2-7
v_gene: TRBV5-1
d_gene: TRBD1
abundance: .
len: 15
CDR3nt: TGCGCCAGCAGCTTGGGGGGACAGGGAAGCGACGAGCAGTACTTC
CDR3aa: CASSLGGQGSDEQYF

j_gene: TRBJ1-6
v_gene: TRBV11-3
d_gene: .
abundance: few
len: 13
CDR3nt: TGTGCCAGCAGCCAACGACAAAATTCACCCCTCCACTTT
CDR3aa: CASSQRQNSPLHF

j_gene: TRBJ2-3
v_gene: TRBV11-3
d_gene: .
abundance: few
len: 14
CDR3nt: TGTGCCAGCAGCCACGGGACTAGCACAGATACGCAGTATTTT
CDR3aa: CASSHGTSTDTQYF

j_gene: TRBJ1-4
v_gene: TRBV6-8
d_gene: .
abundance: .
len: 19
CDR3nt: TGTGCCAGCAGTTACTCGCCGCAGGGAATCGCTACAACTAATGAAAAACTGTTTTTT
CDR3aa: CASSYSPQGIATTNEKLFF

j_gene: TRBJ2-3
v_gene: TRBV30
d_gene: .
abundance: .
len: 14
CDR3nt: TGTGCCTGGACCCTAGGCTCCAACACAGATACGCAGTATTTT
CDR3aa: CAWTLGSNTDTQYF